The T cell receptor beta chain under discussion was sequenced for a study of beta chain features in type 1 diabetes. Expressed TCRB transcripts were sequenced because the isolated RNA had all been reverse transcribed beforehand. Produced via immunoSEQ multiplex PCR; TCRdb's table is partial and in-frame only. The sample shows hundreds of thousands of clones, about a sixth of them seen only once. Study-wide findings and caveats: Equally in patients and controls, PCR might preferentially amplify shorter templates.

About this clone itself: Its cognate antigen is unknown.

V was clipped by 1 base and J by 8 bases, with 17 bases between them. CDR3 length equals 16 residues. Germline V gene data show CDR1 as SGHDN and CDR2 as FVKESK. The V gene is TRBV14, the J gene TRBJ1-4, with D unclear. This clonotype originated in a man in his late teens or twenties in good health. The sequencing sample was made of naive CD4+ T cells from blood. In DNA form, the CDR3 reads TGTGCCAGCAGCCAAGTAGCCTTCCCCAACCGGGAAAAACTGTTTTTT. Amino acids: CASSQVAFPNREKLFF. Drawing the rest from reference TRBV14 and TRBJ1-4, the complete variable domain is EAGVTQFPSHSVIEKGQTVTLRCDPISGHDNLYWYRRVMGKEIKFLLHFVKESKQDESGMPNNRFLAERTGGTYSTLKVQPAELEDSGVYFCASSQVAFPNREKLFFGSGTQLSVL.